These 21 T cell receptor beta chains came from one sample sequenced in a study of beta chain features in type 1 diabetes. TCRB transcripts that were expressed got sequenced, as all of the isolated RNA had been reverse transcribed. The table came from immunoSEQ multiplex PCR; TCRdb's copy has only in-frame clones and leaves some out. The sample holds about 240,000 clones, about 25% seen once. Material: central memory CD4+ T cells from blood. The source is a man aged 30 to 39 in good health.

The chain joins TRBV30 to TRBJ1-1; tentatively, D is TRBD1 (6 bases). Trimming stripped 1 base from V and 0 bases from J, with 12 bases between. From germline, CDR1 is GTSNPN and CDR2 SVGIG (reference sequence). The CDR3 has 15 residues. The CDR3 sequence: CAWSAHRDLNTEAFF. The DNA of the CDR3 is TGTGCCTGGAGTGCGCACAGGGATCTGAACACTGAAGCTTTCTTT. Full variable domain (remainder filled in from reference TRBV30 and TRBJ1-1): SQTIHQWPATLVQPVGSPLSLECTVEGTSNPNLYWYRQAAGRGLQLLFYSVGIGQISSEVPQNLSASRPQDRQFILSSKKLLLSDSGFYLCAWSAHRDLNTEAFFGQGTRLTVV.

Points on this clone: This sample also contains other DNA sequences that code for the same CDR3. This chain links TRBV7-2 with TRBJ1-1; D uncertain. This CDR3 spans 13 amino acids. The germline V gene encodes CDR1 SGHTA and CDR2 FQGNSA. Trimming pared 1 base from V and 0 bases from J, leaving 3 bases between. In DNA form, the CDR3 reads TGTGCCAGCAGCTTAGTGGTGAACACTGAAGCTTTCTTT. Its protein product is CASSLVVNTEAFF.

This chain joins TRBV30 and TRBJ1-2; 8 positions match TRBD1. There are 14 residues in the CDR3. CDR1 and CDR2 (germline): GTSNPN, SVGIG (reference sequence). V was clipped by 3 bases and J by 1 base; unmatched bases: 4. The CDR3 is CAWSGDRFNYGYTF. The CDR3 DNA follows: TGTGCCTGGAGCGGGGACAGGTTTAACTATGGCTACACCTTC.

With respect to this clone: A much larger clone lies one base from this, so it may be a read error. Written as DNA, the CDR3 is TGTGCCAGCAGCCCGGATGATGAGCAGTTCTTC. This gives the protein CASSPDDEQFF. The rearrangement joins TRBV7-9 to TRBJ2-1; D not certain. V was pared by 5 bases and J by 8 bases, with 7 bases between. The CDR3 totals 11 residues. The germline V gene has CDR1 SEHNR and CDR2 FQNEAQ (reference sequence).

The table lists this clone with a few counts. The chain is built from TRBV2 and TRBJ2-5, with D unclear. V lost 7 bases, J lost 1 base, and 13 bases lay in between. The CDR3 has 14 amino acids. The germline gives CDR1 SNHLY, CDR2 FYNNEI. CDR3 in DNA: TGTGCCAGCAACCCGGGCCGGAGCCAAGAGACCCAGTACTTC. Translation: CASNPGRSQETQYF.

The chain joins TRBV28 to TRBJ2-7; the D is unclear. V lost 6 bases and J 1 base, leaving 13 bases between the germline ends. CDR3 length: 14 amino acids. CDR1 is MDHEN, CDR2 SYDVKM, per germline. Here the CDR3 DNA reads TGTGCCAGCAGGGTCACCGCGCTGTCCTACGAGCAGTACTTC. This codes for CASRVTALSYEQYF.

This clone has more than one count but fewer than ten. The V and J genes are TRBV30 and TRBJ1-2; possible D gene TRBD1, 6 bases. Germline V gene sequence: CDR1 GTSNPN, CDR2 SVGIG (reference sequence). V gave up 8 bases and J gave up 8 bases, with 12 bases separating them. This CDR3 has 10 residues. The DNA for the CDR3 is TGTGCCAGTCACAGGGAGGGCTACACCTTC. It encodes CASHREGYTF. Looking up the rest from reference TRBV30 and TRBJ1-2 gives the full variable domain: SQTIHQWPATLVQPVGSPLSLECTVEGTSNPNLYWYRQAAGRGLQLLFYSVGIGQISSEVPQNLSASRPQDRQFILSSKKLLLSDSGFYLCASHREGYTFGSGTRLTVV.

This clone was seen a few times. The chain combines TRBV27 with TRBJ2-3; TRBD2 agrees at 11 bases. Germline lookup yields CDR1 MNHEY and CDR2 SMNVEV (reference sequence). CDR3 length equals 17 residues. V shed 1 base and J 2 bases; nucleotides not matched to a gene: 5. As DNA, the CDR3 is TGTGCCAGCAGTTTATACGCTAGCGGGGGGCCCACAGATACGCAGTATTTT. It specifies CASSLYASGGPTDTQYF.

This clone was seen more than once but under ten times. The rearrangement links TRBV7-6 to TRBJ2-3, with TRBD2 matching over 10 bases. V shed 5 bases and J 8 bases; nucleotides not matched to a gene: 7. Germline loops: CDR1 SGHVS, CDR2 FNYEAQ. The CDR3 has 14 residues. The CDR3 sequence: CASSPSGGAGTQYF. The DNA for the CDR3 is TGTGCCAGCAGCCCCAGCGGGGGGGCGGGTACGCAGTATTTT.

V gene TRBV29-1 combines with J gene TRBJ1-1; D perhaps matches TRBD1 (5 bases). Looked up from germline, CDR1 is SQVTM and CDR2 is ANQGSEA. The V end was cut by 0 bases, the J end by 3 bases, with 17 bases between. The CDR3 sequence is 16 residues long. This CDR3 is CSVEDRSRAGYTEAFF. CDR3 sequence (DNA): TGCAGCGTTGAAGATCGGTCCAGGGCGGGGTACACTGAAGCTTTCTTT.

This clone has only a few counts. The rearrangement links TRBV18 to TRBJ2-5; D is unresolved. The CDR3 spans 14 residues. In germline, CDR1 is KGHSH, CDR2 LQKENI. Trimming took off 2 bases at V and 2 bases at J, with 9 bases between the two ends. The CDR3 sequence: CASSPGAIQETQYF. For the CDR3, the DNA is TGTGCCAGCTCACCAGGAGCAATACAAGAGACCCAGTACTTC.

This clone showed up just a few times. This sequence joins TRBV6-5 and TRBJ2-3; D tentatively reads TRBD1 or TRBD2 (6 bases each). Germline CDR1 and CDR2: MNHEY and SVGAGI. CDR3 length equals 13 residues. The ends were cut back, 5 bases at V and 4 bases at J, with 10 bases in the middle. The CDR3 is CASSLGGPDTQYF. The CDR3 coding sequence is TGTGCCAGCAGTCTGGGGGGCCCAGATACGCAGTATTTT.

This clone was observed a handful of times. The chain uses TRBV5-6 and TRBJ2-1, with D tentatively TRBD1 (6 bases). Per germline, CDR1 SGHDT and CDR2 YYEEEE. Trimming removed 2 bases from V and 4 bases from J, with 7 bases in between. The CDR3 contains 13 residues. The CDR3 spells CASSFDRYNEQFF. CDR3 bases: TGTGCCAGCAGCTTCGACAGGTACAATGAGCAGTTCTTC.

This clone has a handful of counts. This chain links TRBV7-9 with TRBJ1-6, with a possible D match to TRBD1 (6 bases). Trimming took off 5 bases at V and 9 bases at J, with 14 bases between the two ends. From germline, CDR1 is SEHNR and CDR2 FQNEAQ (reference sequence). CDR3 length: 14 residues. CDR3 in DNA: TGTGCCAGCAGCCTTACAGGGATGGGTTCACCCCTCCACTTT. Its protein product is CASSLTGMGSPLHF.

This chain joins TRBV15 and TRBJ2-4; D might be TRBD2 (6 bases). V lost 1 base and J 0 bases, leaving 16 bases between the germline ends. CDR3 size: 18 residues. CDR1 and CDR2 (germline): LNHNV, YYDKDF (reference sequence). CDR3 loop: CATSRVWGSGLAKNIQYF. The CDR3 coding sequence is TGTGCCACCAGCAGAGTCTGGGGAAGCGGGCTAGCCAAAAACATTCAGTACTTC.

For the CDR3, the DNA is TGTGCCAGCAGCCCCCGTGGTGAGCAGTTCTTC. It translates to CASSPRGEQFF. The chain recombines TRBV7-2 with TRBJ2-1; no reliable D call. The CDR3 runs to 11 residues. The V end was cut by 5 bases, the J end by 9 bases, with 8 bases between. Germline V gene data show CDR1 as SGHTA and CDR2 as FQGNSA.

This clone turned up a few times. This sample includes further DNA sequences coding for the same CDR3. The V call is TRBV29-1, the J call TRBJ1-1; D is possibly TRBD1 (6 bases). Trimming left V 4 bases short and J 1 base short, with 7 bases between. The CDR3 runs to 12 residues. Germline CDR1 and CDR2: SQVTM and ANQGSEA. This CDR3 reads CSVGGGNTEAFF. CDR3 DNA sequence: TGCAGCGTTGGAGGGGGGAACACTGAAGCTTTCTTT. Looking up the rest from reference TRBV29-1 and TRBJ1-1 gives the full variable domain: SAVISQKPSRDICQRGTSLTIQCQVDSQVTMMFWYRQQPGQSLTLIATANQGSEATYESGFVIDKFPISRPNLTFSTLTVSNMSPEDSSIYLCSVGGGNTEAFFGQGTRLTVV.

The chain links TRBV29-1 to TRBJ2-3; 9 bases fit TRBD1. V trimming: 0 bases; J trimming: 1 base; junction bases outside the gene matches: 8. Germline CDR1 reads SQVTM; CDR2 reads ANQGSEA. The CDR3 runs 17 residues. This CDR3 reads CSVEEYVRTGGTDTQYF. CDR3 sequence (DNA): TGCAGCGTTGAAGAGTACGTCAGGACAGGGGGCACAGATACGCAGTATTTT.

This clone was counted a few times. V and J are TRBV11-2 and TRBJ2-5, with TRBD1 matching over 9 bases. Germline assignment: CDR1 SGHAT and CDR2 FQNNGV. With 5 bases clipped from V and 6 bases from J, the junction kept 10 bases outside the gene matches. CDR3 size: 15 residues. In DNA, the CDR3 is TGTGCCAGCAGCCCGTCCGGGACAGGGAGAAAGACCCAGTACTTC. Translating gives CASSPSGTGRKTQYF.

This clone was seen a few times. The genes are TRBV7-9 and TRBJ2-2, with TRBD1 identical over 7 bases. This CDR3 has 16 residues. Per the germline V gene, CDR1 is SEHNR and CDR2 is FQNEAQ (reference sequence). Trimming took 1 base from V and 2 from J; bases not matched to a gene: 4. The CDR3 DNA is TGTGCCAGCAGCTTAGAAGGGACAGTCAACACCGGGGAGCTGTTTTTT. Its protein product is CASSLEGTVNTGELFF.

The chain carries TRBV10-3 and TRBJ2-2, with 10 bases fitting TRBD2. CDR3 length equals 16 residues. In germline, CDR1 is ENHRY, CDR2 SYGVKD. The V segment lost 2 bases and the J segment 3 bases; nucleotides outside the gene matches: 3. The CDR3 protein is CAISERLAGDTGELFF. The CDR3 nucleotides are TGTGCCATCAGTGAGAGGCTAGCGGGGGACACCGGGGAGCTGTTTTTT.